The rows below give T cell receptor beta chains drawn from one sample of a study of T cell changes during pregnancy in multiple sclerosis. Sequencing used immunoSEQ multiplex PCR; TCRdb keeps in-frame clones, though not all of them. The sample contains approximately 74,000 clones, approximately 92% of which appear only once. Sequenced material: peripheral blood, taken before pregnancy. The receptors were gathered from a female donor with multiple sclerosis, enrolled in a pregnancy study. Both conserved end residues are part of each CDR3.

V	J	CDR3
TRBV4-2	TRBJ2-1	CASSQRPPGLSALRGGEQFF
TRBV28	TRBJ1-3	CASSKGTGGGIRGNTIYF
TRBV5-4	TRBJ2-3	CASSLSFESDTQYF
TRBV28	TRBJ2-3	CASSLTGARTDTQYF
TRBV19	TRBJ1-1	CASISGYTEAFF
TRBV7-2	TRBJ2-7	CASSPEAWVPPNEQYF
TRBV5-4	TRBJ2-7	CASSSPGQGFYEQYF
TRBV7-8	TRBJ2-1	CASSLAGVGEQFF
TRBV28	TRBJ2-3	CASSLLQGTDTQYF
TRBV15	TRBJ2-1	CATSRQLGLDEQFF
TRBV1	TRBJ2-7	CTSSVKRGGRPYEQYF
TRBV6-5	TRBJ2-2	CASNAGGNTGELFF
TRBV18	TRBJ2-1	CASSPTGQGYNEQFF
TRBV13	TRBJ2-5	CASSGLGLRVEETQYF
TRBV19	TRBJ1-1	CASTMGQGVRIAFF
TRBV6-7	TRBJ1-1	CASNPRGQAFF
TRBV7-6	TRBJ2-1	CASSGTSGNEQFF
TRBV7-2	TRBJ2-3	CASSPRAPTSTDTQYF
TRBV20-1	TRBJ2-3	CSAGGPNTQYF
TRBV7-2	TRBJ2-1	CASSLSRLAGAYNEQFF
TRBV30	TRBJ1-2	CAWAPGGYGYTF
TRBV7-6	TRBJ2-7	CASSLALAGGLGEQYF
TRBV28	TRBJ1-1	CASSQIDTEAFF
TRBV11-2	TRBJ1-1	CASSPKTGGAGNTEAFF
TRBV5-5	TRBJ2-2	CASSLRLAMSGATGELFF
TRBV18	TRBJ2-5	CASSPNIGHQETQYF
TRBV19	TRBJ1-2	CASSTAGPSGYTF
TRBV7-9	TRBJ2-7	CASSGGQLSYEQYF
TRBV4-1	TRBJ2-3	CASGPPDTQYF
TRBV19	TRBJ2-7	CASSIGRSYEQYF
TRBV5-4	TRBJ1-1	CASSFGGQGDTEAFF
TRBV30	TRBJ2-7	CAWSWGDEQYF
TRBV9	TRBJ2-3	CASSLNRVREDTQYF
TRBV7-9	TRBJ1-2	CASSLPGQGNYGYTF
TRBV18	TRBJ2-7	CASSPRSGLEARVYEQYF
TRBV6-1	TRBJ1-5	CASSLTGGDQPQHF
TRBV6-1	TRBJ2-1	CASSRVNEQFF
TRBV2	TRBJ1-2	CASSLGRVGYGYTF
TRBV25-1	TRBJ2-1	CASVAERSYNEQFF
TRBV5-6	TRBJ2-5	CASSLATGPQYF
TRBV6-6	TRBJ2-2	CATRPGYTGELFF
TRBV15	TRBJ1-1	CATSRDSGTEAFF
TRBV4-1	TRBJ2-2	CASSQVGAGELFF
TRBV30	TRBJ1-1	CAWSVTQNTEAFF
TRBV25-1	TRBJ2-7	CASSEYKAGSYEQYF
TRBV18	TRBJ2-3	CASSPQTSGSTDTQYF
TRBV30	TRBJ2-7	CAWRLDGTYEQYF
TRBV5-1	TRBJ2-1	CASSFSNEQFF